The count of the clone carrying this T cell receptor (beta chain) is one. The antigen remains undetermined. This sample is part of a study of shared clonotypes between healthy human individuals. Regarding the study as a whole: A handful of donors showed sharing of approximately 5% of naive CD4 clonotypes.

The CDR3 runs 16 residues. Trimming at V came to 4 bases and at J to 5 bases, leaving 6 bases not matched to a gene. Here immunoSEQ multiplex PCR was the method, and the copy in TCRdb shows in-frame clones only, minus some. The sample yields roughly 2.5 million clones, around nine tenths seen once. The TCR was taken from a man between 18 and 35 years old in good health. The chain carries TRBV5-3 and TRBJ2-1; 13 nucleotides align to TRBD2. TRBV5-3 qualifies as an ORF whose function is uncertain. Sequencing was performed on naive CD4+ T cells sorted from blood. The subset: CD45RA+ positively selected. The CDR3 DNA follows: TGTGCCAGAAGCGTCCTGACTAGCGGGAGGAACAATGAGCAGTTCTTC. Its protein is CARSVLTSGRNNEQFF.